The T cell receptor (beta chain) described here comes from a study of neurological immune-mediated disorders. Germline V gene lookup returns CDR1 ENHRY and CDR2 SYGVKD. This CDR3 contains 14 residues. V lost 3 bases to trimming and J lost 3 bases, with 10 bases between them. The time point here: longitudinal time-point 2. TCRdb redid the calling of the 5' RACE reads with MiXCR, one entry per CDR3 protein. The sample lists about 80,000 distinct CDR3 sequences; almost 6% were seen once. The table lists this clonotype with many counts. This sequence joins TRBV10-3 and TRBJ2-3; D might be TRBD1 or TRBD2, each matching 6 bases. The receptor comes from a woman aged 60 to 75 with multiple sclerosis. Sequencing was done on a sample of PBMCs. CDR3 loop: CAISDGGRTDTQYF. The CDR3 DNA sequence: TGTGCCATCAGTGACGGGGGCCGGACAGATACGCAGTATTTT.